The 29 T cell receptor beta chains below were found in one sample sequenced in a study of blood T cell repertoires in COVID-19. Only in-frame clones appear in the TCRdb table, and some are missing; sequencing was by immunoSEQ multiplex PCR. Among 150,000 to 200,000 clones, approximately 83% were seen once, and the ten largest hold over 2%. Sequencing was carried out using peripheral blood. The receptors originated from a human donor with acute or convalescent COVID-19. The donor label of this sample is uncertain.

The gene calls are TRBV7-2 and TRBJ2-5, with a possible D match to TRBD1 (5 bases). CDR3 length: 13 amino acids. Trimming shortened V by 5 bases and J by 7 bases, and 14 bases separated the two germline ends. Per the germline V gene, CDR1 is SGHTA and CDR2 is FQGNSA. CDR3 DNA: TGTGCCAGCAGCATGGGGCCTAGTGGGACCCAGTACTTC. The encoded protein is CASSMGPSGTQYF.

This chain joins TRBV2 and TRBJ1-2, with 7 nucleotides matching TRBD1. Trimming removed 9 bases from V and 0 bases from J; junction bases left unmatched: 7. Germline-derived CDR1 and CDR2 are SNHLY and FYNNEI. This CDR3 region has 14 residues. The CDR3 region is CARFGTATNYGYTF. For the CDR3, the DNA is TGTGCCAGGTTTGGGACAGCCACTAACTATGGCTACACCTTC.

The rearrangement links TRBV9 to TRBJ2-1, with 7 bases matching TRBD2. Trimming at V came to 0 bases and at J to 0 bases, leaving 9 bases not matched to a gene. CDR3 length equals 18 residues. The germline CDR1 and CDR2 sequences are SGDLS and YYNGEE. The CDR3 reads CASSVGGERGLSYNEQFF. The CDR3 DNA reads as TGTGCCAGCAGCGTAGGGGGGGAGCGGGGCCTCTCCTACAATGAGCAGTTCTTC.

Only one count was recorded for this clone. The chain employs TRBV19 and TRBJ2-1; TRBD1 is a possible D gene (6 bases). The CDR3 has 15 residues. V was cut by 9 bases and J by 6 bases, with 21 bases left in between. Germline CDR1 reads LNHDA; CDR2 reads SQIVND (reference sequence). Here the CDR3 DNA reads TGTGCCAGCAACCGGGGACACCAAGGGGTCAATGAGCAGTTCTTC. Protein: CASNRGHQGVNEQFF.

This clone was seen only a few times. The rearrangement uses TRBV28 and TRBJ1-5; 7 bases fit TRBD1. V was clipped by 6 bases and J by 4 bases; unmatched bases: 12. Per the germline V gene, CDR1 is MDHEN and CDR2 is SYDVKM. This CDR3 comprises 16 residues. The CDR3 loop is CASSETGLGGNQPQHF. The CDR3 DNA sequence: TGTGCCAGCAGCGAGACAGGGCTTGGGGGAAATCAGCCCCAGCATTTT. Using reference TRBV28 and TRBJ1-5 for the parts outside the CDR3, the full variable domain is DVKVTQSSRYLVKRTGEKVFLECVQDMDHENMFWYRQDPGLGLRLIYFSYDVKMKEKGDIPEGYSVSREKKERFSLILESASTNQTSMYLCASSETGLGGNQPQHFGDGTRLSIL.

The chain employs TRBV6-1 and TRBJ1-5, with 7 bases identical to TRBD1. V gave up 3 bases and J gave up 2 bases; unmatched junction bases: 7. The germline V gene has CDR1 MNHNS and CDR2 SASEGT. This CDR3 comprises 16 residues. CDR3 bases: TGTGCCAGCAGTGATTATCAGGGGGGACGCAATCAGCCCCAGCATTTT. It is translated as CASSDYQGGRNQPQHF.

The rearrangement joins TRBV7-2 to TRBJ2-1; D remains unclear. Germline CDR1 SGHTA, CDR2 FQGNSA. The CDR3 length is 14 residues. Trimming pared 0 bases from V and 10 bases from J, leaving 13 bases between. For the CDR3, the DNA is TGTGCCAGCAGCTTAGCGCTCCGCTTCCAGGAGCAGTTCTTC. Translation gives CASSLALRFQEQFF.

V is TRBV5-5 and J is TRBJ2-2; D is possibly TRBD2 (6 bases). CDR3 length equals 15 residues. V was cut by 1 base and J by 5 bases, with 12 bases left in between. Germline V gene sequence: CDR1 SGHKS, CDR2 YYEKEE (reference sequence). CDR3 protein: CASSLRESGTGELFF. CDR3 in DNA: TGTGCCAGCAGCTTGCGGGAGTCGGGGACCGGGGAGCTGTTTTTT.

This clone has a single count. The chain links TRBV28 to TRBJ1-2; D uncertain. V was clipped by 1 base and J by 4 bases, with 10 bases between them. This CDR3 contains 14 residues. CDR1 and CDR2 from the germline V gene are MDHEN and SYDVKM. In DNA, the CDR3 is TGTGCCAGCAGTTTATCACCGGGATCCTATGGCTACACCTTC. Amino acid sequence: CASSLSPGSYGYTF.

This clone was seen repeatedly, ten times or more. This chain connects TRBV20-1 to TRBJ2-7; D is ambiguous. The CDR3 loop spans 10 amino acids. Trimming took 1 base from V and 5 from J, leaving 3 bases between them. Per germline, CDR1 DFQATT and CDR2 SNEGSKA (reference sequence). CDR3 sequence: CSARADEQYF. In nucleotides, the CDR3 is TGCAGTGCTAGAGCGGACGAGCAGTACTTC.

CDR3 sequence reads: CASSPGSYEQYF. The CDR3 DNA follows: TGTGCCAGCAGCCCAGGTTCCTACGAGCAGTACTTC. The chain recombines TRBV3-1 (or the pseudogene TRBV3-2) with TRBJ2-7, with D hard to call. Trimming shortened V by 4 bases and J by 1 base, and 5 bases separated the two germline ends. The V gene's germline CDR1 is LGHDT and CDR2 YNNKEL (reference sequence). The CDR3 spans 12 residues.

The chain joins TRBV5-5 to TRBJ2-2, with TRBD2 matching 14 bases. Germline CDR1 reads SGHKS; CDR2 reads YYEKEE (reference sequence). The CDR3 has 18 residues. The ends lost 2 bases at V and 4 bases at J; junction bases unmatched: 7. CDR3 loop: CASSFSTSGGAPTGELFF. The CDR3 DNA reads TGTGCCAGCAGCTTCTCGACTAGCGGGGGGGCCCCCACCGGGGAGCTGTTTTTT. Full variable domain (remainder filled in from reference TRBV5-5 and TRBJ2-2): DAGVTQSPTHLIKTRGQQVTLRCSPISGHKSVSWYQQVLGQGPQFIFQYYEKEERGRGNFPDRFSARQFPNYSSELNVNALLLGDSALYLCASSFSTSGGAPTGELFFGEGSRLTVL.

This chain uses TRBV19 with TRBJ1-5, with unresolved D. V lost 5 bases and J 4 bases, leaving 15 bases between the germline ends. The CDR3 totals 15 residues. In germline, CDR1 is LNHDA, CDR2 SQIVND (reference sequence). The DNA for the CDR3 is TGTGCCAGTAGTCGAGATTGGTCCCTAAATCAGCCCCAGCATTTT. The encoded protein is CASSRDWSLNQPQHF. Filled out from reference TRBV19 and TRBJ1-5, the complete variable domain reads DGGITQSPKYLFRKEGQNVTLSCEQNLNHDAMYWYRQDPGQGLRLIYYSQIVNDFQKGDIAEGYSVSREKKESFPLTVTSAQKNPTAFYLCASSRDWSLNQPQHFGDGTRLSIL.

The gene calls are TRBV5-1 and TRBJ2-5; D gene ambiguous. This CDR3 is built from 14 residues. Germline-derived CDR1 and CDR2 are SGHRS and YFSETQ. Trimming pared 4 bases from V and 1 base from J, leaving 11 bases between. CDR3 coding DNA: TGCGCCAGCAGCAATCCCTACCGCCAAGAGACCCAGTACTTC. Translation: CASSNPYRQETQYF. The entire variable domain, with the rest obtained from reference TRBV5-1 and TRBJ2-5, is as follows: KAGVTQTPRYLIKTRGQQVTLSCSPISGHRSVSWYQQTPGQGLQFLFEYFSETQRNKGNFPGRFSGRQFSNSRSEMNVSTLELGDSALYLCASSNPYRQETQYFGPGTRLLVL.

Concerning this clone itself: A much bigger clone sits one base away, suggesting this may be a read error. This chain links TRBV6-4 with TRBJ2-6; D uncertain. The length of the CDR3 is 13 residues. Germline loops: CDR1 MRHNA, CDR2 SNTAGT. V lost 6 bases, J lost 0 bases, and 3 bases lay in between. The CDR3 loop reads CASSYSGANVLTF. Written as DNA, the CDR3 is TGTGCCAGCAGCTACTCTGGGGCCAACGTCCTGACTTTC.

The chain carries TRBV11-3 and TRBJ2-7, with a possible D match to TRBD1 (5 bases). This CDR3 contains 13 residues. Germline V gene sequence: CDR1 SGHNT, CDR2 YENEEA. Trimming shortened V by 0 bases and J by 6 bases, and 9 bases separated the two germline ends. The CDR3 nucleotides are TGTGCCAGCAGCTTAGATCGAAGGGGCGAGCAGTACTTC. Translating gives CASSLDRRGEQYF.

The chain combines TRBV6-4 with TRBJ2-7; 7 bases match TRBD1. Germline CDR1 is MRHNA and CDR2 is SNTAGT. The CDR3 sequence is 14 residues long. J lost 5 bases, V lost 6 bases, and 10 bases had no gene match. The CDR3 reads CASSAGQASDEQYF. The DNA of the CDR3 is TGTGCCAGCAGCGCTGGACAGGCTTCCGACGAGCAGTACTTC.

The V and J genes are TRBV5-4 and TRBJ2-5, with 9 positions matching TRBD1. Germline trimming cut 2 bases from V and 5 bases from J; bases unmatched to any gene: 7. Germline values: CDR1 SGHNT, CDR2 YYREEE (reference sequence). This CDR3 comprises 15 residues. The CDR3, as DNA: TGTGCCAGCAGCTTCGGGGACAGGGAAGTTGAGACCCAGTACTTC. This encodes CASSFGDREVETQYF.

The rearrangement links TRBV19 to TRBJ2-3, with 9 bases matching TRBD1. V lost 5 bases to trimming and J lost 1 base; unmatched junction nucleotides: 7. The germline CDR1 and CDR2 sequences are LNHDA and SQIVND (reference sequence). CDR3 length: 16 residues. The CDR3 loop is CASSARDRGGTDTQYF. The CDR3 nucleotides are TGTGCCAGTAGTGCCCGAGACAGGGGGGGCACAGATACGCAGTATTTT. The full variable domain, completed using reference TRBV19 and TRBJ2-3, is DGGITQSPKYLFRKEGQNVTLSCEQNLNHDAMYWYRQDPGQGLRLIYYSQIVNDFQKGDIAEGYSVSREKKESFPLTVTSAQKNPTAFYLCASSARDRGGTDTQYFGPGTRLTVL.

The rearrangement uses TRBV9 and TRBJ2-3; 14 bases align to TRBD2. Germline-derived CDR1 and CDR2 are SGDLS and YYNGEE. The junction had 3 bases not matched to a gene; V was cut back by 0 bases and J by 6 bases. There are 16 residues in the CDR3. The CDR3 loop reads CASSVAGTSGGDTQYF. The CDR3 nucleotides read TGTGCCAGCAGCGTAGCTGGGACTAGCGGGGGTGATACGCAGTATTTT.

V gene TRBV28 combines with J gene TRBJ2-7, with D perhaps matching TRBD2 (5 bases). V dropped 10 bases and J dropped 7 bases, with 23 bases sitting between them. The CDR3 runs to 14 residues. The germline CDR1 and CDR2 sequences are MDHEN and SYDVKM. The CDR3 protein is CATLYGGRTGEQYF. For the CDR3, the DNA is TGTGCCACCCTATATGGCGGAAGGACGGGAGAGCAGTACTTC.

The rearrangement joins TRBV28 to TRBJ2-7, with a tentative D call TRBD1 (7 bases). The V gene lost 5 bases and the J gene lost 3 bases, with 14 bases spanning the gap. The CDR3 covers 14 residues. In germline, CDR1 is MDHEN, CDR2 SYDVKM. The CDR3: CASSGGQEGYEQYF. Written as DNA, the CDR3 is TGTGCCAGCAGTGGAGGACAGGAGGGCTACGAGCAGTACTTC.

The chain employs TRBV7-9 and TRBJ1-2; 11 nucleotides align to TRBD1. CDR3 length equals 12 residues. CDR1 is SEHNR and CDR2 is FQNEAQ in the germline V gene (reference sequence). Germline trimming cut 8 bases from V and 6 bases from J; bases unmatched to any gene: 2. This CDR3 reads CASVGQGDGYTF. CDR3 in DNA: TGTGCCAGCGTGGGACAGGGGGATGGCTACACCTTC.

The V call is TRBV5-1, the J call TRBJ1-2, with 8 positions matching TRBD1. The ends lost 1 base at V and 7 bases at J; junction bases unmatched: 9. The CDR3 runs to 15 residues. The germline gives CDR1 SGHRS, CDR2 YFSETQ. CDR3 coding DNA: TGCGCCAGCAGCTTGACAGGGGGTAAAGACTTTGGCTACACCTTC. Protein product: CASSLTGGKDFGYTF. Variable domain in full (rest from reference TRBV5-1 and TRBJ1-2): KAGVTQTPRYLIKTRGQQVTLSCSPISGHRSVSWYQQTPGQGLQFLFEYFSETQRNKGNFPGRFSGRQFSNSRSEMNVSTLELGDSALYLCASSLTGGKDFGYTFGSGTRLTVV.

This chain uses TRBV7-8 with TRBJ2-5, with D possibly TRBD2 on 5 matching bases. The CDR3 is made up of 16 amino acids. Germline-derived CDR1 and CDR2 are SGHVS and FQNEAQ. V gave up 0 bases and J gave up 2 bases, with 13 bases separating them. The DNA for the CDR3 is TGTGCCAGCAGCTTAGCCTCCTCCCCGGGGCAAGAGACCCAGTACTTC. This translates into CASSLASSPGQETQYF.

In the case of this clone: In the same sample, other DNA sequences code for this CDR3. Here the CDR3 reads CASSYSGGGSSYEQYF. For the CDR3, the DNA is TGTGCCAGCAGTTACTCGGGGGGGGGATCTTCCTACGAGCAGTACTTC. The gene calls are TRBV6-5 and TRBJ2-7, with 7 bases aligning to TRBD2. Trimming removed 0 bases from V and 1 base from J; junction bases left unmatched: 6. Per the germline V gene, CDR1 is MNHEY and CDR2 is SVGAGI. CDR3 length: 16 amino acids.

The rearrangement joins TRBV5-1 to TRBJ2-3; 8 nucleotides line up with TRBD2. The CDR3 sequence is 15 residues long. The V segment lost 1 base and the J segment 4 bases; nucleotides outside the gene matches: 5. The germline CDR1 and CDR2 sequences are SGHRS and YFSETQ. CDR3 nucleotide sequence: TGCGCCAGCAGCTTGCAAATCGGGGGGGCAGATACGCAGTATTTT. It encodes CASSLQIGGADTQYF.

The rearrangement uses TRBV9 and TRBJ1-2, with 9 nucleotides matching TRBD1. There are 15 residues in the CDR3. Per germline, CDR1 SGDLS and CDR2 YYNGEE. With 1 base clipped from V and 8 bases from J, the junction kept 9 bases outside the gene matches. The DNA of the CDR3 is TGTGCCAGCAGCGTATCCGGGACAGGGATCAACGGCTACACCTTC. It encodes CASSVSGTGINGYTF.

The chain is built from TRBV10-3 and TRBJ2-1; TRBD2 might be the D (6 bases). Trimming shortened V by 6 bases and J by 9 bases, and 18 bases separated the two germline ends. This CDR3 comprises 14 residues. Per the germline V gene, CDR1 is ENHRY and CDR2 is SYGVKD. CDR3 amino acids: CAISLDRRETEQFF. The CDR3 nucleotides read TGTGCCATCAGCCTGGACCGGCGGGAAACTGAGCAGTTCTTC.